Sequencing of this T cell receptor (beta chain) was carried out in a study of early T cells in non-severe SARS-CoV-2 infection. Overall study: With bulk RNA from unsorted whole blood as input, sequencing yielded unpaired chains.

Using its own MiXCR run on the 5' RACE reads, TCRdb lists one record per CDR3 protein. The sample shows approximately 83,000 distinct CDR3 sequences, more than 13% of them seen only once. The CDR3 is made up of 13 amino acids. V lost 4 bases and J 4 bases, leaving 11 bases between the germline ends. Looked up from germline, CDR1 is MNHEY and CDR2 is SVGEGT. Sequenced material: whole blood. This chain uses TRBV6-2 or TRBV6-3 with TRBJ2-7; TRBD2 might be the D (5 bases). The source of this sequence is an adult who was a healthcare worker with PCR-confirmed SARS-CoV-2 infection or an uninfected control (not recorded which). CDR3 bases: TGTGCCAGCAGTTCGGGGTCGCCGTACGAGCAGTACTTC. As protein: CASSSGSPYEQYF.